This TCR beta chain was identified during a study of cytomegalovirus exposure and HLA in healthy donors. Study-level findings and limits: Being productive about 90% or about 30% of the time was typical of most TCR beta V segments in an earlier analysis.

Primers included in the PCR were 60 Vbeta and 13 Jbeta primers. Sequencing was performed with immunoSEQ multiplex PCR; in TCRdb, only in-frame clones are kept and a portion is missing. The repertoire holds approximately 150,000 clones, with approximately 80% as singletons. This CDR3 has 17 amino acids. CDR1 is SGHKS and CDR2 is YYEKEE in the germline V gene (reference sequence). On this clone itself: The antigen is not known. At one boundary the junction diverges from the germline segment, which might be a read error.

Sequenced: PBMCs. The receptor comes from a woman in her 50s in good health and CMV-seronegative. The genes are TRBV5-5 and TRBJ2-7, with TRBD1 identical over 8 bases. The CDR3 DNA reads TGTGCCAGCAGCTTGGGACAGGGGCCGCATCTCCAATCGAAATCCACCTTC. Its protein product is CASSLGQGPHLQSKSTF.